These T cell receptor beta chains were read from a single sample in a study of identical twins. TCRdb processed the 5' RACE reads anew with MiXCR; each CDR3 protein has one entry. Of roughly 570,000 distinct CDR3 sequences in the sample, 9.5% to 10% were seen once. A further study also used this sample, focusing on yellow fever vaccine responses in identical twins.

The sample was PBMCs. These receptors were collected from a woman aged 18-29 years in good health. CDR3s include the opening cysteine and the closing phenylalanine or tryptophan. A D gene is named only where the DNA matches it firmly. The size entry is marked missing in some rows and otherwise reads once, few, many or a size class.

d_gene,j_gene,abundance,len,v_gene,CDR3aa,CDR3nt
TRBD1,TRBJ2-1,few,16,TRBV25-1,CASSEGNRGRDNEQFF,TGTGCCAGCAGTGAGGGGAACAGGGGGCGAGACAATGAGCAGTTCTTC
TRBD2,TRBJ2-1,many,17,TRBV24-1,CATSEEGLAGVTGEQFF,TGTGCCACCAGTGAGGAAGGACTAGCGGGAGTAACGGGTGAGCAGTTCTTC
TRBD1,TRBJ1-4,-,15,TRBV20-1,CSASPGQGASEKLFF,TGCAGTGCTAGTCCGGGACAGGGGGCGAGTGAAAAACTGTTTTTT
-,TRBJ2-5,few,15,TRBV20-1,CSAVGQGGRQETQYF,TGCAGTGCCGTGGGGCAGGGTGGCCGCCAAGAGACCCAGTACTTC
TRBD2,TRBJ2-1,-,17,TRBV5-8,CASSSGTSGGANNEQFF,TGTGCCAGCAGCTCAGGGACTAGCGGGGGGGCGAACAATGAGCAGTTCTTC
-,TRBJ2-1,-,18,TRBV9,CASSVDPRGVGDYNEQFF,TGTGCCAGCAGCGTAGACCCTCGAGGAGTAGGGGACTACAATGAGCAGTTCTTC
-,TRBJ2-2,many,14,TRBV3-1,CASSPLGRAGELFF,TGTGCCAGCAGCCCCCTGGGGAGAGCCGGGGAGCTGTTTTTT
TRBD2,TRBJ2-7,few,16,TRBV4-1,CASSRSLLAGADEQYF,TGCGCCAGCAGCCGCTCCTTACTAGCGGGAGCTGACGAGCAGTACTTC
-,TRBJ2-7,once,14,TRBV7-6,CASSLRDQIYEQYF,TGTGCCAGCAGCCTACGGGACCAAATCTACGAGCAGTACTTC
TRBD1,TRBJ2-7,-,16,TRBV5-6,CASSTAGTGYSYEQYF,TGTGCCAGCAGCACAGCCGGGACAGGGTACTCCTACGAGCAGTACTTC
TRBD2,TRBJ2-3,-,13,TRBV29-1,CSALAANTDTQYF,TGCAGCGCACTAGCGGCTAACACAGATACGCAGTATTTT
TRBD1,TRBJ1-1,many,14,TRBV28,CASRETGANTEAFF,TGTGCCAGCAGAGAGACAGGGGCTAACACTGAAGCTTTCTTT
TRBD2,TRBJ2-7,many,14,TRBV29-1,CSVGPGLGPYEQYF,TGCAGCGTTGGACCGGGACTAGGACCCTACGAGCAGTACTTC
-,TRBJ1-2,-,17,TRBV12-3/TRBV12-4,CASSLQTGPTPPYGYTF,TGTGCCAGCAGTCTACAGACAGGCCCCACTCCCCCCTATGGCTACACCTTC
-,TRBJ2-1,few,13,TRBV24-1,CATTQSSYNEQFF,TGTGCCACCACACAAAGCTCCTACAATGAGCAGTTCTTC
TRBD1,TRBJ2-7,few,15,TRBV20-1,CSARPGQVVAYEQYF,TGCAGTGCTAGACCCGGACAGGTCGTAGCCTACGAGCAGTACTTC
-,TRBJ2-1,-,16,TRBV7-2,CASSLAWAGSYNEQFF,TGTGCCAGCAGCTTAGCGTGGGCGGGGAGCTACAATGAGCAGTTCTTC
-,TRBJ2-2,many,15,TRBV15,CATSSAETQPGELFF,TGTGCCACCAGCAGCGCCGAGACCCAGCCCGGGGAGCTGTTTTTT
TRBD1,TRBJ2-7,few,14,TRBV7-9,CASRTGIGTYEQYF,TGTGCCAGCAGGACAGGGATAGGTACCTACGAGCAGTACTTC
-,TRBJ2-1,many,17,TRBV7-2,CASSLVGGTSSYNEQFF,TGTGCCAGCAGCTTAGTCGGGGGAACTAGCTCCTACAATGAGCAGTTCTTC
-,TRBJ2-7,many,13,TRBV29-1,CSVAPDNTYEQYF,TGCAGCGTGGCCCCGGACAACACCTACGAGCAGTACTTC
-,TRBJ2-1,-,14,TRBV29-1,CSVEGHGMRNEQFF,TGCAGCGTTGAAGGCCACGGGATGCGCAATGAGCAGTTCTTC
TRBD1,TRBJ1-5,-,16,TRBV7-9,CASSLVTGGSNQPQHF,TGTGCCAGCAGCTTAGTGACAGGGGGAAGCAATCAGCCCCAGCATTTT
TRBD2,TRBJ2-7,few,16,TRBV6-5,CASSYSGIAGVYEQYF,TGTGCCAGCAGTTACTCTGGCATAGCGGGAGTGTACGAGCAGTACTTC
TRBD1,TRBJ2-7,-,16,TRBV7-6,CASSRTGVQGIYEQYF,TGTGCCAGCAGCCGGACAGGGGTTCAGGGGATCTACGAGCAGTACTTC
TRBD1,TRBJ2-7,many,14,TRBV6-2/TRBV6-3,CASSPRQGPSEQYF,TGTGCCAGCAGCCCACGACAGGGGCCGTCCGAGCAGTACTTC
TRBD2,TRBJ2-7,few,15,TRBV20-1,CSANNPSGTFYEQYF,TGCAGTGCCAACAATCCTAGCGGGACTTTCTACGAGCAGTACTTC